This T cell receptor (beta chain) was documented in a study of T cell clonotyping in hematopoietic cell transplantation. Time point: recipient sample about 28 days before transplant, after cytoreduction. Data came from immunoSEQ multiplex PCR; TCRdb stores just in-frame clones and leaves some out. The table lists tens of thousands of clones, 90% to 96% of them singletons, with 1.5% to 2% in the top ten. The sequences come from peripheral blood mononuclear cells, collected before stem cell transplant. This clonotype was sampled from a woman aged 45-65 years with acute myeloid leukemia. Some clones in this sample may be carry-over from other donors' samples.

CDR3 region: CASSPSARRDKYYEQYF. CDR3 nucleotides: TGTGCCAGCAGCCCTAGTGCCCGCCGGGACAAATACTACGAGCAGTACTTC. The rearrangement uses TRBV7-6 and TRBJ2-7; D possibly corresponds to TRBD1 (6 bases). Deletions cut 5 bases from V and 3 bases from J, with 23 bases between. From germline, CDR1 is SGHVS and CDR2 FNYEAQ. CDR3 length: 17 amino acids.